This TCR beta chain stems from a study of cytomegalovirus exposure and HLA in healthy donors. Looked up from germline, CDR1 is LNHDA and CDR2 is SQIVND (reference sequence). Trimming removed 3 bases from V and 7 bases from J, with 15 bases in between. The length of the CDR3 is 14 residues. Generated by immunoSEQ multiplex PCR, the TCRdb table keeps only in-frame clones and is missing some. The profile shows 75,000 to 90,000 clones, 90% to 95% of them singletons. Specimen: PBMCs. The chain combines TRBV19 with TRBJ1-1; D may be TRBD1 (5 bases). This TCR was sampled from a woman under 30 in good health and CMV-seronegative. CDR3 sequence: CASSIVGREGEAFF. The CDR3 bases are TGTGCCAGTAGTATCGTCGGCAGGGAGGGTGAAGCTTTCTTT.